This T cell receptor beta chain is drawn from a study of response to subunit inactivated influenza vaccine. Study findings and constraints: Authors suggested that a seasonal influenza vaccination recruits few new T cells each time.

TCRdb analysed the RT-PCR reads with MiXCR anew, one entry per CDR3 protein. The table lists fewer than 350,000 distinct CDR3 sequences, 21% of them singletons. This CDR3 region has 17 residues. V dropped 0 bases and J dropped 0 bases, with 12 bases sitting between them. Points on this clonotype: The antigen is undetermined.

V is TRBV23-1 and J is TRBJ2-4, with TRBD2 as a possible D gene (6 bases). TRBV23-1 is recorded as an ORF, its role being uncertain. The TCR sequence derives from a man between 45 and 75 years old who received an inactivated influenza vaccine. The sequencing here drew on PBMCs from blood, taken less than 22 months after vaccination. CDR3 nucleotides: TGCGCCAGCAGTCAATCGGGGCAGGGACTAGCCAAAAACATTCAGTACTTC. This gives the protein CASSQSGQGLAKNIQYF.